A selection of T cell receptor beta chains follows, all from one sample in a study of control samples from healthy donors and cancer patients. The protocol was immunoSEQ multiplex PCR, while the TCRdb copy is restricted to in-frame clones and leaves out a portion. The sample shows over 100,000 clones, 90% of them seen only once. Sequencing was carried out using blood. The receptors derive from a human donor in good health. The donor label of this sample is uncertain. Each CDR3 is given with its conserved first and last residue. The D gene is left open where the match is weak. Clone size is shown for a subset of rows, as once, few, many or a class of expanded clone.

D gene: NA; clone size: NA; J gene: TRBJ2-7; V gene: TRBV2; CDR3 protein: CASSAGTDSYEQYF; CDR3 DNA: TGTGCCAGCAGCGCCGGGACGGATTCCTACGAGCAGTACTTC
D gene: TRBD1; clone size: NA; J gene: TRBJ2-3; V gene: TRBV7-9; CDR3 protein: CASRQTGGGTDTQYF; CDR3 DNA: TGTGCCAGCAGACAAACAGGGGGCGGCACAGATACGCAGTATTTT
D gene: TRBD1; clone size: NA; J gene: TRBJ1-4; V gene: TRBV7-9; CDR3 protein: CASSPAFSGTGNEKLFF; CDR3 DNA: TGTGCCAGCAGCCCTGCGTTCTCCGGGACAGGGAATGAAAAACTGTTTTTT
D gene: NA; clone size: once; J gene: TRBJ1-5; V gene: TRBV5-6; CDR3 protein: CASSLWGQGVQPQHF; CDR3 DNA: TGTGCCAGCAGCCTGTGGGGCCAGGGAGTTCAGCCCCAGCATTTT
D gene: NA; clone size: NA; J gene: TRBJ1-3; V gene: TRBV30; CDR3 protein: CAWMPTRRISGNTIYF; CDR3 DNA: TGTGCCTGGATGCCCACCCGACGGATCTCTGGAAACACCATATATTTT
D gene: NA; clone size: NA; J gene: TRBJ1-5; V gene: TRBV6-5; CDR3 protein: CASSYSYDQPQHF; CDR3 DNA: TGTGCCAGCAGTTACTCATACGATCAGCCCCAGCATTTT
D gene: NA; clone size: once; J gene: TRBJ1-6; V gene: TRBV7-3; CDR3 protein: CASSLILNSPLHF; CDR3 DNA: TGTGCCAGCAGCTTAATTCTTAATTCACCCCTCCACTTT
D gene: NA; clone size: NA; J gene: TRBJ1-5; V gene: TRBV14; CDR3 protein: CASSPNQPQHF; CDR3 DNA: TGTGCCAGCAGCCCAAATCAGCCCCAGCATTTT
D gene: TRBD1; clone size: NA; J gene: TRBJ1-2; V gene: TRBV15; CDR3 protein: CATSRGRGARGYTF; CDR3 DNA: TGTGCCACCAGCAGAGGCAGGGGGGCGAGGGGCTACACCTTC
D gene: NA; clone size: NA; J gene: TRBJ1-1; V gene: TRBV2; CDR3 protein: CASRTDWGNTEAFF; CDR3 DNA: TGTGCCAGCAGGACGGACTGGGGAAACACTGAAGCTTTCTTT
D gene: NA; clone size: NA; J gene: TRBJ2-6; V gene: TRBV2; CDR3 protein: CASSIQGSGANVLTF; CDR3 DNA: TGTGCCAGCAGTATACAGGGCTCTGGGGCCAACGTCCTGACTTTC
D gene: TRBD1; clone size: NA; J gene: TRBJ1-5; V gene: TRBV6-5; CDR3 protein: CASNPGTAIQPQHF; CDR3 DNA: TGTGCCAGCAATCCCGGGACAGCAATTCAGCCCCAGCATTTT
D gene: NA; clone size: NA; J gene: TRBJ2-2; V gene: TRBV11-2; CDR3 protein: CASSSTRERFTGELFF; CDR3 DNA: TGTGCCAGCAGCTCAACAAGAGAAAGGTTCACCGGGGAGCTGTTTTTT
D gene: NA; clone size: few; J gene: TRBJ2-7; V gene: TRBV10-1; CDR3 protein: CASSELGPLYEQYF; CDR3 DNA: TGCGCCAGCAGTGAGCTCGGACCCCTCTACGAGCAGTACTTC
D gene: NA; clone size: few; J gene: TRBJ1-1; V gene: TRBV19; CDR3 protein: CASKTPSGMPTEAFF; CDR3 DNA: TGTGCCAGTAAAACCCCATCAGGGATGCCCACTGAAGCTTTCTTT
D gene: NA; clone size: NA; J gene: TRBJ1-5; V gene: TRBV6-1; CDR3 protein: CASSEIGQPQHF; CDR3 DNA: TGTGCCAGCAGTGAAATCGGTCAGCCCCAGCATTTT
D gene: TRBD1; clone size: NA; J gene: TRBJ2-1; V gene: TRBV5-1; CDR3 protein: CASSWAGQGDNEQFF; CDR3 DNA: TGCGCCAGCAGCTGGGCGGGACAGGGTGACAATGAGCAGTTCTTC
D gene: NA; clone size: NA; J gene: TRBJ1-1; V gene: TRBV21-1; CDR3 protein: CASSKVGENTEAFF; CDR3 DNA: TGTGCCAGCAGCAAAGTTGGGGAGAACACTGAAGCTTTCTTT
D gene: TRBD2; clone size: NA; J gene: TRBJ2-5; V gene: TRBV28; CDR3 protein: CASSPWTSGGGGQETQYF; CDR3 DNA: TGTGCCAGCAGTCCGTGGACTAGCGGGGGAGGTGGTCAAGAGACCCAGTACTTC
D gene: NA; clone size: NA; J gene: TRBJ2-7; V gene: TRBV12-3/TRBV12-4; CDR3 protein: CASSLDFYEQYF; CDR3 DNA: TGTGCCAGCAGTTTAGACTTCTACGAGCAGTACTTC
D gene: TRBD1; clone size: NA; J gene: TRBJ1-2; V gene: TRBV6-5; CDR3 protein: CASQGQGHGYTF; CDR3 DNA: TGTGCCAGCCAAGGACAGGGGCATGGCTACACCTTC
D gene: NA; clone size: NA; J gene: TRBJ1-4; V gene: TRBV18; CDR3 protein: CASSLGQSEKLFF; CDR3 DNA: TGTGCCAGCTCACTAGGACAGAGCGAAAAACTGTTTTTT
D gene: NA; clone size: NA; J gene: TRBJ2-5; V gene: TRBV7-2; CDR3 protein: CASSLGSQETQYF; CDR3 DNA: TGTGCCAGCAGCCTAGGGTCACAAGAGACCCAGTACTTC
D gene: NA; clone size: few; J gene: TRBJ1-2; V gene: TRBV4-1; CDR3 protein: CASSQDQGGGYGYTF; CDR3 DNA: TGCGCCAGCAGCCAAGATCAGGGCGGTGGCTATGGCTACACCTTC
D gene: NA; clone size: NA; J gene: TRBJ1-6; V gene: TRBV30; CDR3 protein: CAWSPTRTSYNSPLHF; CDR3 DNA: TGTGCCTGGAGTCCAACTAGGACCTCCTATAATTCACCCCTCCACTTT
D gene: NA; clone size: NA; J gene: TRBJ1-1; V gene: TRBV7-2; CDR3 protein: CASSLTDLSEAFF; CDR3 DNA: TGTGCCAGCAGCTTAACAGACCTATCTGAAGCTTTCTTT
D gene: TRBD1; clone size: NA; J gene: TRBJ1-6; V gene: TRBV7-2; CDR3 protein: CASSLGWTGEQSPLHF; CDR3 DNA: TGTGCCAGCAGCTTAGGGTGGACAGGGGAACAATCACCCCTCCACTTT
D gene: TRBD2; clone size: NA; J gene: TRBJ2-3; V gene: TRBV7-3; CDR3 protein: CASSHESGATDTQYF; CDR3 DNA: TGTGCCAGCAGCCATGAGAGCGGGGCCACAGATACGCAGTATTTT
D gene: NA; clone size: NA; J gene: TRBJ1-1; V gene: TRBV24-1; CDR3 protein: CATSTSRKNTEAFF; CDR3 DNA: TGTGCCACCAGCACCAGCAGGAAGAACACTGAAGCTTTCTTT
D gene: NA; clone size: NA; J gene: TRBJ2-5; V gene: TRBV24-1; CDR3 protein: CATSDFGPGMSGETQYF; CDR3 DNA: TGTGCCACCAGTGATTTCGGCCCGGGAATGTCGGGGGAGACCCAGTACTTC
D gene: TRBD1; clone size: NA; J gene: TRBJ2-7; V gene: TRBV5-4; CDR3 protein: CASSKRQGGSYEQYF; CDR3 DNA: TGTGCCAGCAGCAAACGACAGGGGGGCTCCTACGAGCAGTACTTC
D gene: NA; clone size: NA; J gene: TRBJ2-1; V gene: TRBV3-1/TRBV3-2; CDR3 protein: CASSPRDNYNEQFF; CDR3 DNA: TGTGCCAGCAGCCCCCGGGACAACTACAATGAGCAGTTCTTC
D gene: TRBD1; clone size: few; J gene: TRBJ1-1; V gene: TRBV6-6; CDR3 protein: CASSKRDRGLLLAFF; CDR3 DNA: TGTGCCAGCAGTAAGCGGGACAGGGGGCTTCTGTTAGCTTTCTTT
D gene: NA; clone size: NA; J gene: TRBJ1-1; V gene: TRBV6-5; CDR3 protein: CASSSPGDTEAFF; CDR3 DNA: TGTGCCAGCAGTAGCCCGGGGGACACTGAAGCTTTCTTT
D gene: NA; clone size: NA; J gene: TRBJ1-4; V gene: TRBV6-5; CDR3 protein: CASSYTTGKLFF; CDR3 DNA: TGTGCCAGCAGCTACACCACAGGAAAACTGTTTTTT
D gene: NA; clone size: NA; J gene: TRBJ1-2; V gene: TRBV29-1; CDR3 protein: CSVRDRTNYGYTF; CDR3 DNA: TGCAGCGTTCGGGACCGAACTAACTATGGCTACACCTTC
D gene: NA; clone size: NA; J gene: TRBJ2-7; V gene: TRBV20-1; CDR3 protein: CSASPGNYEQYF; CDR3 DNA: TGCAGTGCTAGTCCGGGGAACTACGAGCAGTACTTC
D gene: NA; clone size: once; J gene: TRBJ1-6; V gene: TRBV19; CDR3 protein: CASGTVNNSPLHF; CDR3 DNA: TGTGCCAGTGGTACAGTGAATAATTCACCCCTCCACTTT
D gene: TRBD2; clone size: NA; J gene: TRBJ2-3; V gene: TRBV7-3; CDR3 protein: CASSLASGGADTQYF; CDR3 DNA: TGTGCCAGCAGCTTAGCTAGCGGGGGCGCAGATACGCAGTATTTT
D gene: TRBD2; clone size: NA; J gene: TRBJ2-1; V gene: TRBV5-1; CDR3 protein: CASSFGTTNEQFF; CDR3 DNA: TGCGCCAGCAGCTTCGGGACTACCAATGAGCAGTTCTTC
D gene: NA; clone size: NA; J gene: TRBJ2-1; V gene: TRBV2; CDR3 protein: CASSEGFAAGNEQFF; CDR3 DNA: TGTGCCAGCAGTGAAGGCTTCGCGGCGGGGAATGAGCAGTTCTTC
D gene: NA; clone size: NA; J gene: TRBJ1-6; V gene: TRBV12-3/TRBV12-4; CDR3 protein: CASSGASNSPLHF; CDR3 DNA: TGTGCCAGCAGTGGGGCTTCTAATTCACCCCTCCACTTT
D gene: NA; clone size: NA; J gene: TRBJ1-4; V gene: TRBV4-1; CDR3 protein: CASSQVSRAINEKLFF; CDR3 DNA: TGCGCCAGCAGCCAAGTATCGAGGGCAATAAATGAAAAACTGTTTTTT
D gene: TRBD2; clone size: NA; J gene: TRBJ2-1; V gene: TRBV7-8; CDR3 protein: CASSSGGAHNEQFF; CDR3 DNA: TGTGCCAGCAGCTCCGGGGGGGCCCACAATGAGCAGTTCTTC
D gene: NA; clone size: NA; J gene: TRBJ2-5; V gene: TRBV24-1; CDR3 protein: CATSVGGRADETQYF; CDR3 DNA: TGTGCCACCAGTGTAGGGGGGAGAGCGGACGAGACCCAGTACTTC
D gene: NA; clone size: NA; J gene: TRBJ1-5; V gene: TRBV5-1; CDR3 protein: CASSLSGGDYQPQHF; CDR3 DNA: TGCGCCAGCAGCTTGTCGGGGGGAGACTATCAGCCCCAGCATTTT
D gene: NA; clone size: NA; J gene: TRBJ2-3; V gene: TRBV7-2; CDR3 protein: CASSLVVYGTDTQYF; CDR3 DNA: TGTGCCAGCAGCTTAGTGGTCTATGGCACAGATACGCAGTATTTT
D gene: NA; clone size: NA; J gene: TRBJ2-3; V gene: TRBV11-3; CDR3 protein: CASSTRKGAVDTQYF; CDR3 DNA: TGTGCCAGCAGCACCCGAAAGGGCGCGGTAGATACGCAGTATTTT
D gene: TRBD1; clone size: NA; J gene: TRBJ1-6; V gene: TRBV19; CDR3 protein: CASHTPGQVNNSPLHF; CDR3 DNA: TGTGCCAGTCACACCCCGGGACAGGTCAATAATTCACCCCTCCACTTT
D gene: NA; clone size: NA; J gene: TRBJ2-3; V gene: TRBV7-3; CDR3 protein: CASSPPGGTDTQYF; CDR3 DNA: TGTGCCAGCAGCCCCCCAGGGGGCACAGATACGCAGTATTTT
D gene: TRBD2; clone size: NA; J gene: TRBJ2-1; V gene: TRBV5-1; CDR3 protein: CASSPRTSGGTNEQFF; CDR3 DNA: TGCGCCAGCAGCCCCCGAACTAGCGGGGGAACCAATGAGCAGTTCTTC
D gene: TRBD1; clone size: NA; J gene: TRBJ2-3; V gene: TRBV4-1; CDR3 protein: CASRQGAQSTQYF; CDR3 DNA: TGCGCCAGCAGACAGGGGGCGCAGAGTACGCAGTATTTT
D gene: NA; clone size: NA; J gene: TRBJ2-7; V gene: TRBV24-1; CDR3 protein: CATSDHSGDEQYF; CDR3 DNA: TGTGCCACCAGTGACCACAGTGGGGACGAGCAGTACTTC
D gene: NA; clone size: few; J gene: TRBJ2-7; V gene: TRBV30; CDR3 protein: CAWSVARVKGAYEQYF; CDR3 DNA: TGTGCCTGGAGTGTAGCCAGGGTCAAAGGGGCCTACGAGCAGTACTTC
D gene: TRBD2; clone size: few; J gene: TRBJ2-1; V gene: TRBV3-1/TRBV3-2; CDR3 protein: CASSQDPRGEQFF; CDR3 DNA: TGTGCCAGCAGCCAAGATCCGCGGGGGGAGCAGTTCTTC